Sequencing of this T cell receptor beta chain was carried out in a study of control samples from healthy donors and cancer patients. V was trimmed by 1 base and J by 2 bases, leaving 7 bases between them. The V gene's germline CDR1 is KGHSH and CDR2 LQKENI. CDR3 length: 14 residues. Sequencing used immunoSEQ multiplex PCR; TCRdb keeps in-frame clones, though not all of them. The data contain fewer than 15,000 clones, 75% to 85% of them seen just once; the ten biggest clones take up approximately 8.9%. The sequence was obtained from a male donor with melanoma. The specimen was formalin-fixed, paraffin-embedded tissue. The chain recombines TRBV18 with TRBJ2-3, with D perhaps matching TRBD2 (5 bases). CDR3 loop: CASSPLSDTDTQYF. DNA for the CDR3: TGTGCCAGCTCACCACTTAGCGACACAGATACGCAGTATTTT. The entire variable domain, with the rest obtained from reference TRBV18 and TRBJ2-3, is as follows: NAGVMQNPRHLVRRRGQEARLRCSPMKGHSHVYWYRQLPEEGLKFMVYLQKENIIDESGMPKERFSAEFPKEGPSILRIQQVVRGDSAAYFCASSPLSDTDTQYFGPGTRLTVL.